This entry lists 3 T cell receptor beta chains sequenced from one sample in a study of blood T cells in healthy people across ages. A J-beta primer mix and a sample-barcoded 5' primer were used in a second PCR of roughly 6 to 11 cycles. Each CDR3 protein gets one entry after TCRdb re-called the 5' RACE reads with MiXCR. The sample has about 750,000 distinct CDR3 sequences; roughly 50% are singletons. The sequenced sample was blood. All receptors derive from an elderly man in good health.

This clonotype was found a few times. V gene TRBV20-1 combines with J gene TRBJ2-4; TRBD2 matches 16 bases. The CDR3 sequence is 14 residues long. The germline V gene has CDR1 DFQATT and CDR2 SNEGSKA (reference sequence). With 5 bases clipped from V and 8 bases from J, the junction kept 3 bases outside the gene matches. CDR3 in DNA: TGCAGTGCTTCGGGACTAGCGGGAGGGGACATTCAGTACTTC. This sequence encodes CSASGLAGGDIQYF.

V gene TRBV15 combines with J gene TRBJ2-1; weak D call: TRBD2 (6 bases). The CDR3 runs to 16 residues. The germline V gene encodes CDR1 LNHNV and CDR2 YYDKDF (reference sequence). The germline V and J ends were trimmed by 2 bases and 4 bases, with 15 bases remaining between them. Written as DNA, the CDR3 is TGTGCCACCAGCAGACCCGGACTACGGGCATACAATGAGCAGTTCTTC. Its translation: CATSRPGLRAYNEQFF.

This CDR3 reads CASSPGIAGSETQYF. DNA of the CDR3: TGTGCCAGCAGCCCGGGGATAGCGGGATCGGAGACCCAGTACTTC. The chain is built from TRBV5-6 and TRBJ2-5; 8 bases are shared with TRBD2. Trimming cost V 4 bases and J 5 bases; bases outside gene matches: 10. The CDR3 runs 15 residues. Germline loops: CDR1 SGHDT, CDR2 YYEEEE. Based on the CDR3 plus reference TRBV5-6 and TRBJ2-5, the full variable domain is DAGVTQSPTHLIKTRGQQVTLRCSPKSGHDTVSWYQQALGQGPQFIFQYYEEEERQRGNFPDRFSGHQFPNYSSELNVNALLLGDSALYLCASSPGIAGSETQYFGPGTRLLVL.